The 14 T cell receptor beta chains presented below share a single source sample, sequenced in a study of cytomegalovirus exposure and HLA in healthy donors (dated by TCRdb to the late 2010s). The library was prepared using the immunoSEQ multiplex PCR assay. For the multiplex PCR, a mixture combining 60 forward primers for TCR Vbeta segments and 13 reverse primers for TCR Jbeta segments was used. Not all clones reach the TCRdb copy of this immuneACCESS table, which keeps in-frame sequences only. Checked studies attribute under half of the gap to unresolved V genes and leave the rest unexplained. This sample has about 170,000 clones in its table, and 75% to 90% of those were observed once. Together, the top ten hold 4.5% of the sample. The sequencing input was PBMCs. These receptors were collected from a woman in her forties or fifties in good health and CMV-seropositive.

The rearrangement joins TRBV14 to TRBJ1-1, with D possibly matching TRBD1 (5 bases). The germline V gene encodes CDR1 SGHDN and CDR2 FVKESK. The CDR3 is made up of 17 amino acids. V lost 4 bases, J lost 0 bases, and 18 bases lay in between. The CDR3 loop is CASSRNPGGIMNTEAFF. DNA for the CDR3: TGTGCCAGCAGCCGCAACCCCGGGGGAATCATGAACACTGAAGCTTTCTTT.

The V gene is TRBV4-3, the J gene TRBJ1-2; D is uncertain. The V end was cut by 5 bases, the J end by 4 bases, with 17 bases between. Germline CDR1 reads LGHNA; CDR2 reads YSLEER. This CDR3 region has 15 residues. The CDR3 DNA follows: TGCGCCAGCAGCACTCAAGCGGCAGGTTCCTATGGCTACACCTTC. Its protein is CASSTQAAGSYGYTF.

The CDR3 spells CASAKGAGAPVGETQYF. The CDR3 nucleotides read TGTGCCAGCGCCAAAGGGGCGGGGGCCCCCGTTGGGGAGACCCAGTACTTC. The chain is built from TRBV7-2 and TRBJ2-5; TRBD2 is a possible D gene (7 bases). This CDR3 is 17 amino acids long. The V and J ends lost 8 bases and 5 bases respectively, with 27 bases between them. Germline V gene sequence: CDR1 SGHTA, CDR2 FQGNSA.

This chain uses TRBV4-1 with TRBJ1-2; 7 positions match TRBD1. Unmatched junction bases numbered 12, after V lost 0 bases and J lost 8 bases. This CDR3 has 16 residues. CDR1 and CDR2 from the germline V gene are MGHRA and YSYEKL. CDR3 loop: CASSQEGDSQGGGYTF. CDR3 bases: TGCGCCAGCAGCCAAGAGGGCGACTCGCAGGGGGGCGGCTACACCTTC.

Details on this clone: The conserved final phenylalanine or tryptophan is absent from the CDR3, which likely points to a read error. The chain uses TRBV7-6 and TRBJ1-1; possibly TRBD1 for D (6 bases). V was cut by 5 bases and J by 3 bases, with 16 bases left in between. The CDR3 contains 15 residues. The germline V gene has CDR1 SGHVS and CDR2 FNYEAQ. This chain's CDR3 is CASSATTGFDTEAFL. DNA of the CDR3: TGTGCCAGCAGCGCCACCACAGGGTTCGACACTGAAGCTTTCCTT.

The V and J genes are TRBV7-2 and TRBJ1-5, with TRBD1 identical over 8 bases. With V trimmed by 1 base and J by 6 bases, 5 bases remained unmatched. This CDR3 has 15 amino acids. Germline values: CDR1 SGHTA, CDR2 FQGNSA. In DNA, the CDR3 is TGTGCCAGCAGCTTAGACAGGGGGAACGGTCAGCCCCAGCATTTT. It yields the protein CASSLDRGNGQPQHF. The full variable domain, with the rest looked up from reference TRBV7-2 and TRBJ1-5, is GAGVSQSPSNKVTEKGKDVELRCDPISGHTALYWYRQSLGQGLEFLIYFQGNSAPDKSGLPSDRFSAERTGGSVSTLTIQRTQQEDSAVYLCASSLDRGNGQPQHFGDGTRLSIL.

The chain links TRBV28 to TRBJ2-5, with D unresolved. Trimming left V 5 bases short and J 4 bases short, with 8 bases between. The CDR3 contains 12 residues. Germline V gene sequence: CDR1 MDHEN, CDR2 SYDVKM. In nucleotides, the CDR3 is TGTGCCAGCAGTCTGAACATAGAGACCCAGTACTTC. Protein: CASSLNIETQYF.

The CDR3 DNA reads TGTGCCAGCTCAGATTCAGGGGGATTAGGGGATCAGCCCCAGCATTTT. Its translation is CASSDSGGLGDQPQHF. The rearrangement joins TRBV18 to TRBJ1-5; 7 bases are shared with TRBD1. The CDR3 spans 16 residues. The V and J ends lost 5 bases and 5 bases, in that order; junction bases with no gene match: 12. CDR1 is KGHSH and CDR2 is LQKENI in the germline V gene. Full variable domain (rest looked up from reference TRBV18 and TRBJ1-5): NAGVMQNPRHLVRRRGQEARLRCSPMKGHSHVYWYRQLPEEGLKFMVYLQKENIIDESGMPKERFSAEFPKEGPSILRIQQVVRGDSAAYFCASSDSGGLGDQPQHFGDGTRLSIL.

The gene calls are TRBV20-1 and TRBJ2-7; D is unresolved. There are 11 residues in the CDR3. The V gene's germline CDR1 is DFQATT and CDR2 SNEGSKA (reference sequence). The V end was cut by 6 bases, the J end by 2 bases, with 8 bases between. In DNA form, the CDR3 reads TGCAGTGCACTCGAGGCCTACGAGCAGTACTTC. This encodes CSALEAYEQYF.

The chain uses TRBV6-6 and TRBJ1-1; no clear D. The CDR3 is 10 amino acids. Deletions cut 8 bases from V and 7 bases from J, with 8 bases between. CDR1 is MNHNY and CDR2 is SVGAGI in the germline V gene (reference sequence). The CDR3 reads CASAAIEAFF. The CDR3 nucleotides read TGTGCCAGCGCGGCTATTGAAGCTTTCTTT.

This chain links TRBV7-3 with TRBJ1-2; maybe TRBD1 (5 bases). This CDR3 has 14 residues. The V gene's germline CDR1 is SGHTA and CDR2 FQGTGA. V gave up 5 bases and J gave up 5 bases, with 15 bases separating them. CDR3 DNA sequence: TGTGCCAGCAGCCCCTCCGGGACTGCTTATGGCTACACCTTC. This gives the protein CASSPSGTAYGYTF.

CDR3 sequence reads: CASSPGTVEAFF. CDR3 bases: TGTGCCAGCAGTCCCGGGACAGTTGAAGCTTTCTTT. The rearrangement uses TRBV6-1 and TRBJ1-1; TRBD1 agrees at 7 bases. V was pared by 5 bases and J by 7 bases, with 4 bases of the junction left unmatched. This CDR3 comprises 12 residues. The germline V gene has CDR1 MNHNS and CDR2 SASEGT.

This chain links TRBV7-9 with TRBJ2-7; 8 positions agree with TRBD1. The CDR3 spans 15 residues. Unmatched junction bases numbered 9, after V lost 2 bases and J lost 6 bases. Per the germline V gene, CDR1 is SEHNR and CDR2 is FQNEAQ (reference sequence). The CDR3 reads CASSLHGQGTSEQYF. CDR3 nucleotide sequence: TGTGCCAGCAGCTTACATGGACAGGGTACAAGCGAGCAGTACTTC. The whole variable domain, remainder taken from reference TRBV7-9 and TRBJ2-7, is DTGVSQNPRHKITKRGQNVTFRCDPISEHNRLYWYRQTLGQGPEFLTYFQNEAQLEKSRLLSDRFSAERPKGSFSTLEIQRTEQGDSAMYLCASSLHGQGTSEQYFGPGTRLTVT.

The CDR3 sequence: CASSLPAGGPSADTQYF. The CDR3 coding sequence is TGTGCCAGCAGTTTACCGGCGGGAGGGCCCTCGGCAGATACGCAGTATTTT. The chain links TRBV28 to TRBJ2-3, with 9 bases that match TRBD2. There are 17 residues in the CDR3. The J segment lost 4 bases and the V segment lost 2 bases, leaving 10 bases of the junction unmatched. CDR1 is MDHEN and CDR2 is SYDVKM in the germline V gene.